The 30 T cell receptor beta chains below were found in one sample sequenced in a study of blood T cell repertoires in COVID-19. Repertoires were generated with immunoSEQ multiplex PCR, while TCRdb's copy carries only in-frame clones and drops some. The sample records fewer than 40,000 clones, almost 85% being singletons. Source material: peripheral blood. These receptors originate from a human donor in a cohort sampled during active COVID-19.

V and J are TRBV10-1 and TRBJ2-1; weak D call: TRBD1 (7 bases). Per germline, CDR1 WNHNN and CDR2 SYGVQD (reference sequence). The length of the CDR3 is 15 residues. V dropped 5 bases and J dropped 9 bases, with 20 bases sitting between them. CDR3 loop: CASSTGTRGDGEQFF. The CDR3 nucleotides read TGCGCCAGCAGTACCGGGACCAGGGGGGACGGTGAGCAGTTCTTC.

CDR3 coding DNA: TGTGCCAGCAGAACCACCGGGACAGGGGTAGGCTACACCTTC. Translating it yields CASRTTGTGVGYTF. The chain joins TRBV27 to TRBJ1-2; 10 bases are a match to TRBD1. The CDR3 spans 14 residues. The junction had 9 bases not matched to a gene; V was cut back by 6 bases and J by 8 bases. CDR1 and CDR2 from the germline V gene are MNHEY and SMNVEV (reference sequence).

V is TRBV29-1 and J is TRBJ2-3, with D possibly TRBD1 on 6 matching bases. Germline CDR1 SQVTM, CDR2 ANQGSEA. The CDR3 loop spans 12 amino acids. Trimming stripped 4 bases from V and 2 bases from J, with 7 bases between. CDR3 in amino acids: CSVGQVTDTQYF. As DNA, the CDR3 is TGCAGCGTTGGACAGGTCACAGATACGCAGTATTTT.

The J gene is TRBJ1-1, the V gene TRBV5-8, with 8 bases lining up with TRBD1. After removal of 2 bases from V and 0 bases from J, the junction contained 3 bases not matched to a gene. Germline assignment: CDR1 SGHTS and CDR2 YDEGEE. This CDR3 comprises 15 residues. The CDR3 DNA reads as TGTGCCAGCAGCTTAGGACAGGGAATGAACACTGAAGCTTTCTTT. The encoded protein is CASSLGQGMNTEAFF.

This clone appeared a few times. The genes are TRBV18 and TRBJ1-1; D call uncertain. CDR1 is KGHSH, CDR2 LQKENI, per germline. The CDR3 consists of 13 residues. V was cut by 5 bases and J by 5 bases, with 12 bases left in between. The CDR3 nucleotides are TGTGCCAGCTCAGACATAGGAGGAACTGAAGCTTTCTTT. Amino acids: CASSDIGGTEAFF.

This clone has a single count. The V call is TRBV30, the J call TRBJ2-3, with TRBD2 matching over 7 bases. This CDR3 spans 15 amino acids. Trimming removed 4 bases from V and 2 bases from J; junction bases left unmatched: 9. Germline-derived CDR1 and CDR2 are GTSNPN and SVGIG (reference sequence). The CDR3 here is CAWTLRAGVTDTQYF. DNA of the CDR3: TGTGCCTGGACCTTAAGGGCGGGAGTCACAGATACGCAGTATTTT.

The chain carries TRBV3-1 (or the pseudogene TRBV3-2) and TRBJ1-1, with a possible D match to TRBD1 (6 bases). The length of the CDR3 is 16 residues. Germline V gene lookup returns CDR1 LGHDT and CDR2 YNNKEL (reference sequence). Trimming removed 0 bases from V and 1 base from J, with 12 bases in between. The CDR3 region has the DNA TGTGCCAGCAGCCAAGAAGGGCAGGGGAAGAACACTGAAGCTTTCTTT. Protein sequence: CASSQEGQGKNTEAFF.

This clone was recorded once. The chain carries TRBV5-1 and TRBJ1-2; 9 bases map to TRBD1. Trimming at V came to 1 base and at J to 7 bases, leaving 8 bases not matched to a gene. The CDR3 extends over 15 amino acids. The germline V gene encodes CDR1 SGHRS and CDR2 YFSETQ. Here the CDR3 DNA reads TGCGCCAGCAGCTTGACTGACAGGGGGGCTGGTGGCTACACCTTC. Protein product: CASSLTDRGAGGYTF.

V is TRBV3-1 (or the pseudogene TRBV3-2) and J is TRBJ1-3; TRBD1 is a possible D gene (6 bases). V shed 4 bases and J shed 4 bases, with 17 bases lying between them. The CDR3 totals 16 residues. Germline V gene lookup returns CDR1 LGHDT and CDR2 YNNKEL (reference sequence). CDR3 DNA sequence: TGTGCCAGCAGCCGAAGGTCGGGGACAAAAGGAAACACCATATATTTT. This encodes CASSRRSGTKGNTIYF.

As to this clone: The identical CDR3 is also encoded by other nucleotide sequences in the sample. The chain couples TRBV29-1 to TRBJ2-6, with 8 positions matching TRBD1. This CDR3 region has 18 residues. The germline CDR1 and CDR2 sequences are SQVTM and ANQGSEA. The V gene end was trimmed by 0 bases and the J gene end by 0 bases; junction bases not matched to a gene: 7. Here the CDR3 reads CSVEDRGTGGSGANVLTF. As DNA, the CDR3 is TGCAGCGTTGAAGATCGGGGGACAGGTGGCTCTGGGGCCAACGTCCTGACTTTC.

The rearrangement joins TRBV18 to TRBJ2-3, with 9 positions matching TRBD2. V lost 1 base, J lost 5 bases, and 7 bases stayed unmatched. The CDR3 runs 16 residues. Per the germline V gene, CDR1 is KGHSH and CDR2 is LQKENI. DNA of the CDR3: TGTGCCAGCTCACCACTCCCTAGCGGGGAGGGAGATACGCAGTATTTT. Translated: CASSPLPSGEGDTQYF. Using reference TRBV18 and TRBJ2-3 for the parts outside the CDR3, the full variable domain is NAGVMQNPRHLVRRRGQEARLRCSPMKGHSHVYWYRQLPEEGLKFMVYLQKENIIDESGMPKERFSAEFPKEGPSILRIQQVVRGDSAAYFCASSPLPSGEGDTQYFGPGTRLTVL.

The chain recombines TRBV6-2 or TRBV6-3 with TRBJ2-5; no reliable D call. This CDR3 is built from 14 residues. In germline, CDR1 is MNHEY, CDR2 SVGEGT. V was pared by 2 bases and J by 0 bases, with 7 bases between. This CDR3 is CASSYLADQETQYF. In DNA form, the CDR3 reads TGTGCCAGCAGTTACCTGGCAGACCAAGAGACCCAGTACTTC.

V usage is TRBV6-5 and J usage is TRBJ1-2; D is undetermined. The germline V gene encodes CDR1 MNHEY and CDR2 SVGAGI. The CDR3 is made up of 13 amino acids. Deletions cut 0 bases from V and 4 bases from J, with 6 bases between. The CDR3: CASSYSNSYGYTF. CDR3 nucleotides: TGTGCCAGCAGTTACTCTAATAGCTATGGCTACACCTTC.

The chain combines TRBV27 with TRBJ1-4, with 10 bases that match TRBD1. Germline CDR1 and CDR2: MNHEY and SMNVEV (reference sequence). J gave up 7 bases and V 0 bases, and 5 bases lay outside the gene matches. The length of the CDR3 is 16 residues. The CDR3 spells CASSLSGGQGFEKLFF. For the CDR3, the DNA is TGTGCCAGCAGTTTATCCGGGGGACAGGGGTTTGAAAAACTGTTTTTT.

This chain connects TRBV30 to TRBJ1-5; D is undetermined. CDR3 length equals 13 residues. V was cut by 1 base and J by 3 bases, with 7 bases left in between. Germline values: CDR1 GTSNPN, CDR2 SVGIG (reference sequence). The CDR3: CAWSGSHNQPQHF. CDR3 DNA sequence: TGTGCCTGGAGTGGTAGCCACAATCAGCCCCAGCATTTT.

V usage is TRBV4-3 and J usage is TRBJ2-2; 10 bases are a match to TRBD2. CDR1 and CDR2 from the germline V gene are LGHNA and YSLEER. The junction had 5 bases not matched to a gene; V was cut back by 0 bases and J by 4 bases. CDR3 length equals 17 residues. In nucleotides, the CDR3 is TGCGCCAGCAGCCAAGAAGCGGGAGGGCCAGGCACCGGGGAGCTGTTTTTT. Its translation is CASSQEAGGPGTGELFF.

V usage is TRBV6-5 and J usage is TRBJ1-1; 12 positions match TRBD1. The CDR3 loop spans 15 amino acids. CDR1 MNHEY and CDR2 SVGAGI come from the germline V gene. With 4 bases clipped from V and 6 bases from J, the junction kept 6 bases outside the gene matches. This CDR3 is CASSFLGQGAAEAFF. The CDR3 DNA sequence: TGTGCCAGCAGTTTCTTGGGACAGGGGGCCGCTGAAGCTTTCTTT.

The CDR3 spells CASSLGLMGLALYNEQFF. CDR3 DNA: TGTGCCAGCAGCTTGGGGCTAATGGGACTAGCGCTCTACAATGAGCAGTTCTTC. The chain employs TRBV5-8 and TRBJ2-1, with 10 bases aligning to TRBD2. The CDR3 extends over 18 amino acids. CDR1 is SGHTS, CDR2 YDEGEE, per germline. J gave up 3 bases and V 0 bases, and 9 bases lay outside the gene matches.

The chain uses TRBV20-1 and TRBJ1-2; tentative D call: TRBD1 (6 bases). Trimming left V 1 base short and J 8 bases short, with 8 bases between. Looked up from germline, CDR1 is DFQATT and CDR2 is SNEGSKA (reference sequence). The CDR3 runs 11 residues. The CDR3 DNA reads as TGCAGTGCTAGAGGGGGGCAAGGCTACACCTTC. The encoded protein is CSARGGQGYTF.

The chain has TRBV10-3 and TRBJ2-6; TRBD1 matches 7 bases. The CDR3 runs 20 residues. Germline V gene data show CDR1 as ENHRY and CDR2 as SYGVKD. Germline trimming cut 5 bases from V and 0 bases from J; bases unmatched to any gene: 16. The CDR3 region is CAISPSAGTARNSGANVLTF. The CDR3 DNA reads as TGTGCCATCAGTCCCTCTGCTGGGACAGCGAGGAACTCTGGGGCCAACGTCCTGACTTTC.

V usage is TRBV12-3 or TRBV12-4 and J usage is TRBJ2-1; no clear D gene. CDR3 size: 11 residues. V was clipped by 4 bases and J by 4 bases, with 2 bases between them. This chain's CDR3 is CASSSYNEQFF. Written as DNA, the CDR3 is TGTGCCAGCAGTTCTTACAATGAGCAGTTCTTC.

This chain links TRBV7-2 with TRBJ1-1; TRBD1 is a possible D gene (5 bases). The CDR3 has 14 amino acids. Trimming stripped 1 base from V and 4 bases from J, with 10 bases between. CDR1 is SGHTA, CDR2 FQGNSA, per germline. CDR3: CASSLDGGTTEAFF. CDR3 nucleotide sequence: TGTGCCAGCAGCTTAGACGGGGGTACCACTGAAGCTTTCTTT. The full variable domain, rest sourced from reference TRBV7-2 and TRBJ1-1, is GAGVSQSPSNKVTEKGKDVELRCDPISGHTALYWYRQSLGQGLEFLIYFQGNSAPDKSGLPSDRFSAERTGGSVSTLTIQRTQQEDSAVYLCASSLDGGTTEAFFGQGTRLTVV.

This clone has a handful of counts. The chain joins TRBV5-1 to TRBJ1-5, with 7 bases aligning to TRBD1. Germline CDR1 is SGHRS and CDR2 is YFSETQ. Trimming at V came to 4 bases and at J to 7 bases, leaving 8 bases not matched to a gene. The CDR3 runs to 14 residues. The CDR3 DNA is TGCGCCAGCAGCCCAACAGACAGGGAGCAGCCCCAGCATTTT. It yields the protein CASSPTDREQPQHF.

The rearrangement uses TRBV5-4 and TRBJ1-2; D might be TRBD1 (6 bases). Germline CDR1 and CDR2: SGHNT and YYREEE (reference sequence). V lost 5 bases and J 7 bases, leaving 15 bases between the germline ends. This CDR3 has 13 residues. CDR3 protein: CASSEQGVAGYTF. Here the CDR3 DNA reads TGTGCCAGCAGTGAACAGGGCGTGGCTGGCTACACCTTC.

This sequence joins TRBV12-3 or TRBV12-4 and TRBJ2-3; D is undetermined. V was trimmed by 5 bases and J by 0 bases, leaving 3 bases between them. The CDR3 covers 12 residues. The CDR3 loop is CASSPSTDTQYF. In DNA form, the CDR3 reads TGTGCCAGCAGTCCTAGCACAGATACGCAGTATTTT.

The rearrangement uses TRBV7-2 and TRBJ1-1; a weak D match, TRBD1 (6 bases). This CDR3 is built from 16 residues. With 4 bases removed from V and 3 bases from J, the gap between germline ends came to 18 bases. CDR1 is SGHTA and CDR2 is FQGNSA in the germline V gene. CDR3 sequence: CASSSVAWDTDTEAFF. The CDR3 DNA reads TGTGCCAGCAGCTCCGTCGCGTGGGACACAGACACTGAAGCTTTCTTT.

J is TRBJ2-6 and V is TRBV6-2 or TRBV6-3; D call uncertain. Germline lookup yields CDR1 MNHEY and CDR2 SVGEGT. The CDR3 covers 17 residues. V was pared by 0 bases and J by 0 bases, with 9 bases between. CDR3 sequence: CASSYSISHSGANVLTF. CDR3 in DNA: TGTGCCAGCAGTTACTCGATATCACACTCTGGGGCCAACGTCCTGACTTTC.

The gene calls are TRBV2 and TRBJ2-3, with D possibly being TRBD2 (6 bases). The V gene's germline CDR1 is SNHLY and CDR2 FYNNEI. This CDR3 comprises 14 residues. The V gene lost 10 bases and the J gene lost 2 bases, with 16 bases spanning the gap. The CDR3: CAITGDVYTDTQYF. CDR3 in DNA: TGTGCCATCACGGGGGACGTATACACAGATACGCAGTATTTT. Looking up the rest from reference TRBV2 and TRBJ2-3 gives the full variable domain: EPEVTQTPSHQVTQMGQEVILRCVPISNHLYFYWYRQILGQKVEFLVSFYNNEISEKSEIFDDQFSVERPDGSNFTLKIRSTKLEDSAMYFCAITGDVYTDTQYFGPGTRLTVL.

DNA for the CDR3: TGTGCCAGCAGCCAAGATGTACTAGCGGGGGGGTCGACAGATACGCAGTATTTT. As protein: CASSQDVLAGGSTDTQYF. The V and J genes are TRBV4-2 and TRBJ2-3; the match to TRBD2 covers 13 bases. CDR3 length: 18 residues. Per germline, CDR1 LGHNA and CDR2 YNFKEQ. Trimming at V came to 0 bases and at J to 3 bases, leaving 6 bases not matched to a gene.

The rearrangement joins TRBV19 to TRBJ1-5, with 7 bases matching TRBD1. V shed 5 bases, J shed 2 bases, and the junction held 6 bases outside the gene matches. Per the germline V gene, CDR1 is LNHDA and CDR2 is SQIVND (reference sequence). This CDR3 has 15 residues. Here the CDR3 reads CASSETGRGNQPQHF. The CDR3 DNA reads TGTGCCAGTAGTGAGACAGGGAGAGGCAATCAGCCCCAGCATTTT.